Listed here are 26 T cell receptor beta chains from one sample, sequenced in a study of blood T cell repertoires in COVID-19. Only in-frame clones appear in the TCRdb table, and some are missing; sequencing was by immunoSEQ multiplex PCR. Here the sample spans about 100,000 clones, 60% to 85% being singletons. The sample comprised peripheral blood. The receptor source for this set is a woman older than 75 with active or convalescent COVID-19.

The chain uses TRBV6-1 and TRBJ2-7, with D possibly being TRBD1 (5 bases). CDR1 and CDR2 from the germline V gene are MNHNS and SASEGT. V dropped 3 bases and J dropped 2 bases, with 8 bases sitting between them. The CDR3 length is 13 residues. The CDR3 loop reads CASSETVAYEQYF. CDR3 DNA: TGTGCCAGCAGTGAGACAGTAGCCTACGAGCAGTACTTC.

This chain connects TRBV2 to TRBJ2-2; the match to TRBD2 covers 8 bases. The CDR3 has 16 amino acids. Germline trimming cut 3 bases from V and 1 base from J; bases unmatched to any gene: 4. Per the germline V gene, CDR1 is SNHLY and CDR2 is FYNNEI. CDR3 bases: TGTGCCAGCAGTGAGAGGCTAGCGGGGAACACCGGGGAGCTGTTTTTT. It is translated as CASSERLAGNTGELFF.

The genes are TRBV6-6 and TRBJ1-1; 11 bases agree with TRBD1. V dropped 5 bases and J dropped 4; count of bases not matched to a gene: 6. The CDR3 loop spans 15 amino acids. Germline CDR1 and CDR2: MNHNY and SVGAGI (reference sequence). CDR3 residues: CASSLAGTGGTEAFF. CDR3 nucleotides: TGTGCCAGCAGTCTCGCCGGGACAGGGGGCACTGAAGCTTTCTTT.

This clone showed up just a few times. This chain's CDR3 is CASSEGTGVSEQYF. The CDR3 DNA reads TGCGCCAGCTCGGAGGGGACAGGGGTCTCCGAGCAGTACTTC. The chain is built from TRBV5-1 and TRBJ2-7, with TRBD1 identical over 10 bases. CDR3 size: 14 residues. Germline V lookup: CDR1 SGHRS, CDR2 YFSETQ. Germline trimming cut 7 bases from V and 6 bases from J; bases unmatched to any gene: 10. Complete variable domain (other parts from reference TRBV5-1 and TRBJ2-7): KAGVTQTPRYLIKTRGQQVTLSCSPISGHRSVSWYQQTPGQGLQFLFEYFSETQRNKGNFPGRFSGRQFSNSRSEMNVSTLELGDSALYLCASSEGTGVSEQYFGPGTRLTVT.

This chain connects TRBV6-2 or TRBV6-3 to TRBJ2-3; 15 nucleotides line up with TRBD2. The CDR3 runs 21 residues. Germline CDR1 and CDR2: MNHEY and SVGEGT. V trimming: 2 bases; J trimming: 1 base; junction bases outside the gene matches: 13. CDR3 in DNA: TGTGCCAGCAGTTACCTCCAGGGACTAGCGGGAGGAGGAACTGGCACAGATACGCAGTATTTT. It translates to CASSYLQGLAGGGTGTDTQYF.

The chain couples TRBV11-2 to TRBJ2-1, with 7 positions matching TRBD2. Germline V gene sequence: CDR1 SGHAT, CDR2 FQNNGV. Trimming removed 4 bases from V and 0 bases from J; junction bases left unmatched: 12. The CDR3 is 18 residues long. Here the CDR3 reads CASSSSGVAYSSYNEQFF. CDR3 sequence (DNA): TGTGCCAGCAGCTCGAGCGGGGTAGCGTATAGCTCCTACAATGAGCAGTTCTTC.

The chain recombines TRBV7-3 with TRBJ2-1; D remains unclear. Trimming shortened V by 6 bases and J by 5 bases, and 5 bases separated the two germline ends. Germline V CDR1 and CDR2: SGHTA, FQGTGA. The CDR3 length is 11 residues. For the CDR3, the DNA is TGTGCCAGCAGGTATAACAATGAGCAGTTCTTC. It is translated as CASRYNNEQFF.

The chain employs TRBV27 and TRBJ2-1; D not resolved. The CDR3 has 14 amino acids. V was cut by 6 bases and J by 5 bases, with 14 bases left in between. CDR1 and CDR2 from the germline V gene are MNHEY and SMNVEV (reference sequence). The CDR3 spells CASSPRSVHNEQFF. CDR3 DNA sequence: TGTGCCAGCAGCCCCCGGAGTGTGCACAATGAGCAGTTCTTC.

This clone ranks as medium-sized (0.01 to 0.1%). The chain uses TRBV6-5 and TRBJ1-1, with D possibly being TRBD1 (6 bases). The CDR3 sequence is 14 residues long. Deletions cut 10 bases from V and 0 bases from J, with 15 bases between. The germline CDR1 and CDR2 sequences are MNHEY and SVGAGI. CDR3: CATVAGAVNTEAFF. The CDR3 bases are TGTGCCACCGTTGCAGGGGCGGTGAACACTGAAGCTTTCTTT.

This clone has only one observation. CDR3 in amino acids: CASSYGQDYEQYF. DNA of the CDR3: TGCGCCAGCAGCTACGGACAGGACTACGAGCAGTACTTC. V usage is TRBV4-1 and J usage is TRBJ2-7, with 7 bases lining up with TRBD1. Trimming at V came to 5 bases and at J to 3 bases, leaving 4 bases not matched to a gene. Germline lookup yields CDR1 MGHRA and CDR2 YSYEKL. The CDR3 sequence is 13 residues long.

This clone was picked up one time. The chain combines TRBV28 with TRBJ2-7, with unresolved D. In germline, CDR1 is MDHEN, CDR2 SYDVKM. The CDR3 covers 15 residues. Trimming cost V 9 bases and J 3 bases, with 21 bases left between them. CDR3 amino acids: CARRVPQWSRYEQYF. The CDR3 region has the DNA TGTGCCAGAAGAGTCCCTCAGTGGAGCCGCTACGAGCAGTACTTC.

For this clone: One end of the junction is discordant with germline, which a read error may explain. The rearrangement uses TRBV5-1 and TRBJ2-3, with TRBD2 matching over 10 bases. In germline, CDR1 is SGHRS, CDR2 YFSETQ. CDR3 length: 16 amino acids. DNA of the CDR3: TGTGCCAGCAGCTCCCCTAGCGGGAGTAGATCAGATACGCAGTATTTT. Its protein product is CASSSPSGSRSDTQYF.

This rearrangement joins TRBV7-8 to TRBJ2-6; D ambiguous. This CDR3 comprises 15 residues. The V end was cut by 3 bases, the J end by 0 bases, with 6 bases between. The germline gives CDR1 SGHVS, CDR2 FQNEAQ. The CDR3 region has the DNA TGTGCCAGCAGCTTGAGTGTCTCTGGGGCCAACGTCCTGACTTTC. It codes for CASSLSVSGANVLTF. Complete variable domain (other parts from reference TRBV7-8 and TRBJ2-6): GAGVSQSPRYKVAKRGQDVALRCDPISGHVSLFWYQQALGQGPEFLTYFQNEAQLDKSGLPSDRFFAERPEGSVSTLKIQRTQQEDSAVYLCASSLSVSGANVLTFGAGSRLTVL.

V usage is TRBV18 and J usage is TRBJ2-7; 9 bases match TRBD2. Losses at the gene ends were 1 base for V and 6 bases for J; bases not matched to a gene: 7. This CDR3 has 15 residues. Germline CDR1 is KGHSH and CDR2 is LQKENI. CDR3 sequence (DNA): TGTGCCAGCTCACCACAGACTAGCGGAACGTCCGAGCAGTACTTC. This sequence encodes CASSPQTSGTSEQYF.

On this clone: The junction and the germline gene differ at one end; a read error may be behind it. The rearrangement uses TRBV20-1 and TRBJ1-6, with unresolved D. Germline V lookup: CDR1 DFQATT, CDR2 SNEGSKA (reference sequence). The CDR3 is made up of 11 amino acids. The CDR3 nucleotides are TGCAGTGCGAGAGCTCATTCACCCCTCCACTTT. Residues: CSARAHSPLHF.

This clone came up once. The rearrangement links TRBV9 to TRBJ2-2, with TRBD2 identical over 13 bases. The CDR3 has 18 amino acids. Germline-derived CDR1 and CDR2 are SGDLS and YYNGEE. The V and J ends lost 0 bases and 4 bases, in that order; junction bases with no gene match: 6. The CDR3 sequence is CASSVGTSGSLTTGELFF. CDR3 DNA: TGTGCCAGCAGCGTAGGGACTAGCGGGAGTTTGACCACCGGGGAGCTGTTTTTT.

The chain is built from TRBV28 and TRBJ1-2; D gene uncertain. Trimming shortened V by 5 bases and J by 3 bases, and 10 bases separated the two germline ends. Per the germline V gene, CDR1 is MDHEN and CDR2 is SYDVKM. The CDR3 runs to 13 residues. CDR3 in DNA: TGTGCCAGCAGTAATCCGGGGTACTATGGCTACACCTTC. Translated, it gives CASSNPGYYGYTF.

J is TRBJ1-2 and V is TRBV6-1; the D gene is possibly TRBD1 (6 bases). CDR1 is MNHNS and CDR2 is SASEGT in the germline V gene. There are 14 residues in the CDR3. V lost 3 bases to trimming and J lost 3 bases, with 11 bases between them. Here the CDR3 DNA reads TGTGCCAGCAGTGAGTGGGGGCCATACTATGGCTACACCTTC. Its translation is CASSEWGPYYGYTF.

This clone is classed as medium-sized. The chain joins TRBV28 to TRBJ1-3, with a tentative D call TRBD1 (5 bases). The V end lost 3 bases, the J end lost 0 bases, and 12 bases lay between the germline ends. The CDR3 covers 16 residues. Germline V CDR1 and CDR2: MDHEN, SYDVKM. CDR3 in DNA: TGTGCCAGCAGTTTGGGGGGGAGTAACTCTGGAAACACCATATATTTT. Translation gives CASSLGGSNSGNTIYF.

The V call is TRBV7-5, the J call TRBJ2-2; TRBD1 was called by the table and not checked on the DNA. TRBV7-5 is a pseudogene locus. CDR3 size: 18 residues. DNA of the CDR3: TGTGCCAGAAGCTTAGGCCCCCGCCACAGGCCGAACACCGGGGAGCTGTTTTTT. Protein sequence: CARSLGPRHRPNTGELFF.

Regarding this clone: Compared with germline, one end of the junction differs, possibly owing to a read error. This rearrangement joins TRBV5-1 to TRBJ2-5, with 7 bases matching TRBD2. The CDR3 totals 15 residues. Germline V CDR1 and CDR2: SGHRS, YFSETQ. CDR3 loop: CASSLDDGRGKTQYF. CDR3 DNA: TGTGCCAGCAGCTTGGATGACGGGCGGGGGAAGACCCAGTACTTC.

The rearrangement joins TRBV5-8 to TRBJ2-2; 11 nucleotides agree with TRBD2. Germline-derived CDR1 and CDR2 are SGHTS and YDEGEE. Trimming removed 2 bases from V and 6 bases from J; junction bases left unmatched: 6. There are 16 residues in the CDR3. The CDR3 protein is CASSFLAGGLAGELFF. CDR3 DNA: TGTGCCAGCAGCTTCCTAGCGGGAGGTCTGGCCGGGGAGCTGTTTTTT.

This sequence joins TRBV7-2 and TRBJ2-1; TRBD1 is a possible D gene (6 bases). The CDR3 is 12 residues long. The germline CDR1 and CDR2 sequences are SGHTA and FQGNSA. Trimming left V 5 bases short and J 10 bases short, with 12 bases between. The CDR3 coding sequence is TGTGCCAGCAGCCGGGACATTGGGGAGCAGTTCTTC. Protein: CASSRDIGEQFF.

The rearrangement uses TRBV28 and TRBJ1-5; D possibly corresponds to TRBD1 (5 bases). With 6 bases removed from V and 3 bases from J, the gap between germline ends came to 12 bases. The germline V gene has CDR1 MDHEN and CDR2 SYDVKM. The CDR3 length is 14 residues. The CDR3 region is CASSQAGNNQPQHF. For the CDR3, the DNA is TGTGCCAGCAGCCAAGCAGGGAACAATCAGCCCCAGCATTTT.

Comments on this clone: One end of the junction is discordant with germline, which a read error may explain. The rearrangement uses TRBV5-1 and TRBJ2-1; TRBD2 matches at 11 bases. CDR1 and CDR2 from the germline V gene are SGHRS and YFSETQ. The CDR3 consists of 16 residues. The CDR3 DNA sequence: TGTGCCAGCAGCTTGGTTGGGACTAGCGGTCGGGTTGAGCAGTTCTTC. It is translated as CASSLVGTSGRVEQFF.

The V and J genes are TRBV7-8 and TRBJ2-1, with 8 nucleotides matching TRBD2. The CDR3 totals 17 residues. The V gene end was trimmed by 1 base and the J gene end by 4 bases; junction bases not matched to a gene: 9. The V gene's germline CDR1 is SGHVS and CDR2 FQNEAQ. The CDR3 sequence: CASSLEGSGGRYNEQFF. DNA of the CDR3: TGTGCCAGCAGCTTAGAAGGTTCGGGAGGGAGATACAATGAGCAGTTCTTC.